This TCR beta chain came from a study of graft-versus-host responses after intestinal transplantation listed by TCRdb under 2021. A note on the overall study: Multivisceral, liver-intestinal, or isolated intestinal transplants were received by the recipients. Every recipient was given anti-thymocyte globulin induction, then maintenance tacrolimus and steroids for around three years. Bulk TCR-beta CDR3 sequencing was used to track graft-versus-host and host-versus-graft alloreactive T cell clones in the graft, circulation and bone marrow after intestinal transplantation. To identify alloreactive clones, pre-transplant mixed lymphocyte reaction products were sequenced and compared with unstimulated pre-transplant donor and recipient T cells. Of the roughly 25 intestinal transplant recipients enrolled in the cohort, one of whom was a retransplant, a few patients without pretransplant specimens were excluded. A peak of at least 4% donor T cells among recipient peripheral blood mononuclear cells was the definition used for donor T cell macrochimerism. Rather than going through the commercial service, samples from a few later patients were sequenced in-house on an Illumina MiSeq and processed with MiXCR. Here is what the overall study found, with its caveats: Early after transplant, peak levels of circulating GvH clones were found to be associated with declines in HvG clones. In patients with donor T cell macrochimerism, the allografts had high GvH to HvG T cell clonal ratios. The relatively low number and heterogeneity of intestinal transplant patients limited the conclusions. GvH clones were detected in recipient bone marrow, and some of these GvH clones were observed earlier in ileal mucosa or blood, consistent with an intestinal mucosal origin.

Library preparation used the immunoSEQ multiplex PCR assay. In most patients, genomic DNA was isolated using the Qiagen DNeasy Blood and Tissue Kit and sent frozen to Adaptive Biotechnologies for TCR sequencing. Adaptive Biotechnologies carried out high-throughput TCR-beta CDR3 sequencing of genomic DNA for most patients. Concerning the study's data processing: Adaptive's ImmunoSEQ software was the source of the TCR sequencing data for roughly 19 patients, while three other patients were processed with MiXCR and VDJtools. CD4 versus CD8 sorting errors were corrected by removing sequences found in both subsets at a frequency ratio below 5:1. CDR3 nucleotide sequences shared by donor and recipient were removed because the origin of these sequences could not be assigned. At least 2-fold expansion over unstimulated cells and a minimum CFSE-low frequency of 0.002% (template counts) or 0.001% (read counts) were required for clones to be classified as alloreactive. Clones detected in sequenced pre-transplant spleen, lymph node, or MLR CFSE-low populations of the donor or recipient were defined as mappable. Cumulative frequency of alloreactive clones was calculated as a percentage of all sequences weighted by copy number. The immuneACCESS repertoire file appears here via TCRdb, limited to in-frame rearrangements. These files lack a portion of the clones; in checked studies, under half of the deficit traces to unresolved V genes, and the cause of the others is not known. From that table come the V and J calls and clone size; the DNA was used to work out D and trimming. A total of some 6,600 clones appear in this sample, about 29% of them only once. The ten largest clones represent about 4% of the sample.

The time point label, as the study defines it: cells obtained before transplantation from donor or recipient. In the mixed lymphocyte reactions, about 200,000 CFSE-labeled pre-transplant responders were plated with about 200,000 irradiated violet-dye-labeled stimulators and cultured for roughly six days. After the mixed lymphocyte reaction, proliferating CD3+CD4+CFSE-low and CD3+CD8+CFSE-low responder cells were FACS-sorted on a BD Influx sorter. Via the germline V gene, CDR1 is LGHNA and CDR2 YNFKEQ. Deletion took 3 bases off V and 2 bases off J, with a span of 7 bases between the germline ends. The CDR3 sequence holds 13 residues, the cysteine and phenylalanine included. Just the 39-base CDR3 DNA is kept, in frame starting at base 1. As for this clone: No per-base quality is available; no much larger clone lies one base away.

Recombination joined TRBV4-2 with TRBJ1-2; TRBD1 is perhaps the D gene, given 5 matching bases. The sequence derives from a human patient who was an organ donor for intestinal transplantation. The sequencing here drew on alloreactive CD4+ T cells from a mixed lymphocyte reaction culture, taken before transplantation. The cell subset or site label, read with the paper, signifies: CFSE-low proliferating T cells sorted from roughly six-day pre-transplant mixed lymphocyte reaction (GvH or HvG direction). Here the CDR3 is given as CASSHGGNYGYTF. The DNA is as follows: TGTGCCAGCAGCCACGGGGGAAACTATGGCTACACCTTC.